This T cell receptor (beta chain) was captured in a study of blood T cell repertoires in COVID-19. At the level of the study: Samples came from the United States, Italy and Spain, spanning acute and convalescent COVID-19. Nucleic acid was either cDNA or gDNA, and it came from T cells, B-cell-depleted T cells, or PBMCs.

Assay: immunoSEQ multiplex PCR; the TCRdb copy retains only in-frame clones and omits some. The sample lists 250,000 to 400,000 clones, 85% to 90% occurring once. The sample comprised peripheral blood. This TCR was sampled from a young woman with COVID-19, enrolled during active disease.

The CDR3 region has the DNA TGTGCCAGCAGCCGGGACAGGACCGTCCACGAGCAGTACTTC. Translating gives CASSRDRTVHEQYF. The V and J genes are TRBV2 and TRBJ2-7; 8 bases are shared with TRBD1. Germline V gene lookup returns CDR1 SNHLY and CDR2 FYNNEI. This CDR3 is 14 amino acids long. V lost 6 bases and J lost 5; bases outside the gene matches: 9.